This T cell receptor (beta chain) originates from a study of cytomegalovirus exposure and HLA in healthy donors. Study details: The 120 validation repertoires were produced on the same platform as the approximately 620 repertoires of the first cohort. This was reported in a later analysis. The study, taken as a whole, reports: Reports credit the classifier with highly specific, highly sensitive diagnosis of cytomegalovirus status. Specificity of three CMV-associated chains for CMV antigens was verified in vitro. Among TCR beta chains, those listed as cytomegalovirus-associated numbered some 170.

Sequenced by immunoSEQ multiplex PCR; TCRdb stores in-frame clones only, minus some. The data hold 200,000 to 300,000 clones, with 90% observed a single time. With respect to this clone: Its antigen is as yet unknown.

Sample: PBMCs. The sequence was obtained from a woman in her thirties in good health and CMV-seronegative.

CDR3: CSVALTSGRPPYNEQFF. DNA of the CDR3: TGCAGCGTTGCCCTGACTAGCGGGAGACCCCCCTACAATGAGCAGTTCTTC. The rearrangement links TRBV29-1 to TRBJ2-1; TRBD2 matches 12 bases. The CDR3 has 17 residues. Germline V gives CDR1 SQVTM, CDR2 ANQGSEA. The V and J ends lost 4 bases and 2 bases, in that order; junction bases with no gene match: 9.